Presented here are 28 T cell receptor beta chains from one specimen sequenced in a study of cytomegalovirus exposure and HLA in healthy donors. TCRdb's copy holds only in-frame clones and misses some; the assay was immunoSEQ multiplex PCR. The sample has some 110,000 clones, about 87% seen once. The sequencing sample was made of PBMCs. These TCRs come from a man aged 18-30 years in good health and CMV-seronegative.

V gene TRBV5-1 combines with J gene TRBJ2-7; TRBD1 agrees at 9 bases. The V segment lost 5 bases and the J segment 5 bases; nucleotides outside the gene matches: 5. Germline loops: CDR1 SGHRS, CDR2 YFSETQ. The CDR3 is made up of 13 amino acids. The CDR3 protein is CASRNRDRDEQYF. Written as DNA, the CDR3 is TGCGCCAGCAGAAACCGGGACAGGGACGAGCAGTACTTC. Together with reference TRBV5-1 and TRBJ2-7, the CDR3 gives the full variable domain: KAGVTQTPRYLIKTRGQQVTLSCSPISGHRSVSWYQQTPGQGLQFLFEYFSETQRNKGNFPGRFSGRQFSNSRSEMNVSTLELGDSALYLCASRNRDRDEQYFGPGTRLTVT.

The rearrangement uses TRBV5-1 and TRBJ2-3, with 12 bases that match TRBD2. The CDR3 extends over 18 amino acids. Germline V lookup: CDR1 SGHRS, CDR2 YFSETQ. V was clipped by 6 bases and J by 0 bases; unmatched bases: 11. The DNA for the CDR3 is TGCGCCAGCAACATTGGACTAGCGGGACTCATTAGCACAGATACGCAGTATTTT. Translating gives CASNIGLAGLISTDTQYF.

The chain links TRBV9 to TRBJ2-2; the D is unclear. This CDR3 region has 15 residues. The germline V and J ends were trimmed by 2 bases and 1 base, with 9 bases remaining between them. Germline assignment: CDR1 SGDLS and CDR2 YYNGEE. The CDR3 nucleotides are TGTGCCAGCAGCGTCACGCGCCAGAACACCGGGGAGCTGTTTTTT. This codes for CASSVTRQNTGELFF.

In this sample, this clone turned up once. The rearrangement uses TRBV18 and TRBJ2-7; D is perhaps TRBD1 (6 bases). The V gene lost 3 bases and the J gene lost 3 bases, with 18 bases spanning the gap. The V gene's germline CDR1 is KGHSH and CDR2 LQKENI. CDR3 size: 16 residues. The CDR3 nucleotides read TGTGCCAGCTCACCCGTAGCCTGGGACACCTACTACGAGCAGTACTTC. Translation: CASSPVAWDTYYEQYF.

This chain joins TRBV18 and TRBJ2-5; 7 nucleotides match TRBD1. The CDR3 is 15 residues long. V lost 1 base to trimming and J lost 0 bases; unmatched junction nucleotides: 2. Germline V lookup: CDR1 KGHSH, CDR2 LQKENI. The CDR3 region is CASSPRGTDQETQYF. The CDR3, as DNA: TGTGCCAGCTCACCACGGGGGACAGACCAAGAGACCCAGTACTTC.

The rearrangement joins TRBV4-1 to TRBJ1-3; D unclear. CDR1 is MGHRA, CDR2 YSYEKL, per germline. The CDR3 covers 11 residues. V gave up 2 bases and J gave up 7 bases, with 3 bases separating them. The CDR3 DNA reads TGCGCCAGCAGCCAACTGAACACCATATATTTT. This translates into CASSQLNTIYF.

Only one count was recorded for this clone. This chain connects TRBV5-4 to TRBJ2-3; TRBD1 aligns across 7 bases. This CDR3 is 15 amino acids long. V shed 4 bases and J 3 bases; nucleotides not matched to a gene: 8. The germline V gene encodes CDR1 SGHNT and CDR2 YYREEE (reference sequence). The CDR3 loop reads CASSKPGQQTDTQYF. Here the CDR3 DNA reads TGTGCCAGCAGCAAACCGGGACAGCAAACAGATACGCAGTATTTT.

The rearrangement uses TRBV28 and TRBJ2-5; 8 bases match TRBD2. Germline trimming cut 3 bases from V and 3 bases from J; bases unmatched to any gene: 6. The CDR3 covers 15 residues. CDR1 is MDHEN and CDR2 is SYDVKM in the germline V gene. In nucleotides, the CDR3 is TGTGCCAGCAGTTTTCCACTAGCGGAAGAAGAGACCCAGTACTTC. It encodes CASSFPLAEEETQYF.

This clone was seen a handful of times. V and J are TRBV6-5 and TRBJ2-7, with 8 bases that match TRBD1. The CDR3 spans 14 residues. The trim removed 6 bases at V and 3 bases at J, leaving 7 bases unmatched. CDR1 is MNHEY and CDR2 is SVGAGI in the germline V gene. The CDR3 DNA follows: TGTGCCAGCAGAGGGACAGGTGAGAACTACGAGCAGTACTTC. Protein sequence: CASRGTGENYEQYF.

The chain links TRBV11-2 to TRBJ2-7, with 11 positions matching TRBD2. Germline CDR1 reads SGHAT; CDR2 reads FQNNGV. Trimming cost V 1 base and J 6 bases; bases outside gene matches: 8. This CDR3 has 16 residues. The CDR3 loop reads CASSLGTSGRSSEQYF. CDR3 sequence (DNA): TGTGCCAGCAGCTTAGGTACTAGCGGGAGATCTTCCGAGCAGTACTTC.

The V gene is TRBV7-9, the J gene TRBJ1-1; 7 nucleotides agree with TRBD1. The J segment lost 5 bases and the V segment lost 5 bases, leaving 11 bases of the junction unmatched. Per the germline V gene, CDR1 is SEHNR and CDR2 is FQNEAQ (reference sequence). This CDR3 has 15 amino acids. The CDR3 DNA reads as TGTGCCAGCAGCCCACGGGACAGAGGGGGGACTGAAGCTTTCTTT. Translated, it gives CASSPRDRGGTEAFF.

Turning to this clone: Mismatch with germline at one junction end may stem from a read error. This chain connects TRBV9 to TRBJ2-5; TRBD1 matches at 9 bases. CDR3 size: 12 residues. Germline V lookup: CDR1 SGDLS, CDR2 YYNGEE. CDR3 sequence: CASSAPGTGTNF. The CDR3 nucleotides are TGTGCCAGCAGCGCACCCGGGACAGGGACCAACTTC.

This clone came up once. V usage is TRBV5-6 and J usage is TRBJ1-5, with a possible D match to TRBD1 (6 bases). The germline gives CDR1 SGHDT, CDR2 YYEEEE. With 1 base removed from V and 0 bases from J, the gap between germline ends came to 11 bases. The CDR3 spans 16 residues. CDR3 amino acids: CASSLFTGNSNQPQHF. CDR3 DNA: TGTGCCAGCAGCTTGTTTACAGGGAATAGCAATCAGCCCCAGCATTTT.

This sequence joins TRBV6-5 and TRBJ2-2; the match to TRBD1 covers 8 bases. Trimming removed 6 bases from V and 1 base from J; junction bases left unmatched: 1. CDR3 length: 14 amino acids. Germline lookup yields CDR1 MNHEY and CDR2 SVGAGI. CDR3 bases: TGTGCCAGCAGGGGGACAGGGAACACCGGGGAGCTGTTTTTT. The encoded protein is CASRGTGNTGELFF.

This clone was recorded a few times. V is TRBV27 and J is TRBJ2-1, with 7 bases identical to TRBD2. The CDR3 length is 17 residues. The V segment lost 5 bases and the J segment 0 bases; nucleotides outside the gene matches: 10. CDR1 and CDR2 (germline): MNHEY, SMNVEV (reference sequence). The CDR3 is CASSRWSLADSYNEQFF. The CDR3, as DNA: TGTGCCAGCAGTCGATGGTCCCTAGCGGACTCCTACAATGAGCAGTTCTTC.

V and J are TRBV13 and TRBJ2-7; D remains unclear. CDR1 and CDR2 from the germline V gene are PRHDT and FYEKMQ (reference sequence). V dropped 1 base and J dropped 2 bases, with 12 bases sitting between them. The CDR3 has 15 amino acids. The CDR3 DNA reads TGTGCCAGCAGCTTAGAACGCAGTCTGACCTACGAGCAGTACTTC. This sequence encodes CASSLERSLTYEQYF.

The chain couples TRBV27 to TRBJ1-5, with D hard to call. CDR1 and CDR2 (germline): MNHEY, SMNVEV (reference sequence). The V and J ends lost 4 bases and 7 bases respectively, with 11 bases between them. The CDR3 contains 13 residues. The CDR3 here is CASSSRRSQPQHF. The CDR3 region has the DNA TGTGCCAGCAGTTCTAGACGTTCCCAGCCCCAGCATTTT.

The chain couples TRBV19 to TRBJ2-5; TRBD1 agrees at 7 bases. V dropped 4 bases and J dropped 7; count of bases not matched to a gene: 12. The CDR3 sequence is 15 residues long. Germline CDR1 is LNHDA and CDR2 is SQIVND (reference sequence). CDR3 sequence: CASSTGTAPRGTQYF. In nucleotides, the CDR3 is TGTGCCAGTAGTACCGGGACAGCTCCTCGCGGGACCCAGTACTTC.

This rearrangement joins TRBV18 to TRBJ1-3, with 10 nucleotides matching TRBD1. CDR3 size: 16 residues. V gave up 6 bases and J gave up 2 bases; unmatched junction bases: 7. Germline V CDR1 and CDR2: KGHSH, LQKENI. CDR3 coding DNA: TGTGCCAGCTCTCCCGGGACAGGGGCGACTGGAAACACCATATATTTT. Translated: CASSPGTGATGNTIYF.

V usage is TRBV19 and J usage is TRBJ2-6; D may be TRBD1 (5 bases). Trimming removed 3 bases at V and 0 bases at J, with 9 bases between. The germline V gene encodes CDR1 LNHDA and CDR2 SQIVND (reference sequence). The CDR3 consists of 16 residues. CDR3 DNA: TGTGCCAGTAGTATTAACAGGCGCTCTGGGGCCAACGTCCTGACTTTC. Its translation: CASSINRRSGANVLTF.

The chain combines TRBV27 with TRBJ2-1; 9 positions agree with TRBD1. In germline, CDR1 is MNHEY, CDR2 SMNVEV (reference sequence). The CDR3 is 15 amino acids. J lost 6 bases, V lost 4 bases, and 7 bases had no gene match. The CDR3 spells CASSSPGTGRNEQFF. CDR3 DNA sequence: TGTGCCAGCAGTTCCCCCGGGACAGGGCGCAATGAGCAGTTCTTC.

The chain recombines TRBV14 with TRBJ2-5, with 10 bases fitting TRBD2. V was pared by 3 bases and J by 0 bases, with 7 bases of the junction left unmatched. The CDR3 contains 17 residues. The germline gives CDR1 SGHDN, CDR2 FVKESK. CDR3 region: CASSQGRTSGYQETQYF. The CDR3 nucleotides read TGTGCCAGCAGCCAGGGACGGACTAGCGGTTACCAAGAGACCCAGTACTTC.

This chain uses TRBV15 with TRBJ1-5; no definite D call. Germline V gives CDR1 LNHNV, CDR2 YYDKDF (reference sequence). The CDR3 consists of 15 residues. Trimming shortened V by 0 bases and J by 7 bases, and 13 bases separated the two germline ends. CDR3 nucleotide sequence: TGTGCCACCAGCAGAGATAAGCGGGAGGGACAGCCCCAGCATTTT. Its protein product is CATSRDKREGQPQHF.

The chain links TRBV5-1 to TRBJ2-7; 9 nucleotides align to TRBD1. This CDR3 has 22 amino acids. CDR1 and CDR2 (germline): SGHRS, YFSETQ. Trimming at V came to 6 bases and at J to 3 bases, leaving 31 bases not matched to a gene. The CDR3 spells CASTADEPDRDRALLGYYEQYF. In nucleotides, the CDR3 is TGCGCCAGCACTGCCGATGAACCCGACCGGGACAGGGCCCTTTTAGGCTACTACGAGCAGTACTTC.

The gene calls are TRBV30 and TRBJ1-1; TRBD1 is a possible D gene (6 bases). V lost 0 bases and J lost 9, with 11 bases in between. Looked up from germline, CDR1 is GTSNPN and CDR2 is SVGIG (reference sequence). There are 12 residues in the CDR3. In nucleotides, the CDR3 is TGTGCCTGGAGTGTACCAGGGGACAAAGCTTTCTTT. Translating gives CAWSVPGDKAFF.

The rearrangement uses TRBV11-2 and TRBJ2-7; D possibly corresponds to TRBD1 (6 bases). Germline lookup yields CDR1 SGHAT and CDR2 FQNNGV. V gave up 6 bases and J gave up 4 bases, with 22 bases separating them. The CDR3 runs to 16 residues. CDR3 residues: CASRFPGHTVPYEQYF. In nucleotides, the CDR3 is TGTGCCAGCAGGTTTCCGGGACATACAGTTCCGTACGAGCAGTACTTC.

CDR3 protein: CASRRNKNTEAFF. CDR3 in DNA: TGTGCCAGCCGCAGGAATAAGAACACTGAAGCTTTCTTT. V gene TRBV2 combines with J gene TRBJ1-1; D is uncertain. The germline V gene encodes CDR1 SNHLY and CDR2 FYNNEI. This CDR3 has 13 amino acids. Trimming took 8 bases from V and 1 from J, leaving 11 bases between them. Looking up the rest from reference TRBV2 and TRBJ1-1 gives the full variable domain: EPEVTQTPSHQVTQMGQEVILRCVPISNHLYFYWYRQILGQKVEFLVSFYNNEISEKSEIFDDQFSVERPDGSNFTLKIRSTKLEDSAMYFCASRRNKNTEAFFGQGTRLTVV.

This clone is a singleton in its sample. This chain joins TRBV7-6 and TRBJ2-3, with D perhaps matching TRBD1 (7 bases). V was clipped by 4 bases and J by 4 bases, with 15 bases between them. This CDR3 has 15 residues. Germline assignment: CDR1 SGHVS and CDR2 FNYEAQ. CDR3 sequence: CASSSQGGLPDTQYF. The CDR3 DNA reads as TGTGCCAGCAGCTCCCAGGGGGGACTCCCAGATACGCAGTATTTT. Complete variable domain (other parts from reference TRBV7-6 and TRBJ2-3): GAGVSQSPRYKVTKRGQDVALRCDPISGHVSLYWYRQALGQGPEFLTYFNYEAQQDKSGLPNDRFSAERPEGSISTLTIQRTEQRDSAMYRCASSSQGGLPDTQYFGPGTRLTVL.